A single sample is the source of the 8 T cell receptor beta chains below, sequenced in a study of cytomegalovirus exposure and HLA in healthy donors. 60 Vbeta and 13 Jbeta primers were used in PCR. Assay: immunoSEQ multiplex PCR; the TCRdb copy retains only in-frame clones and omits some. The sample carries 200,000 to 250,000 clones, 77% recorded once. Sequenced input: PBMCs. The receptors here all came from a woman aged 55-70 years in good health and CMV-seropositive.

The genes are TRBV10-3 and TRBJ2-2, with unresolved D. V shed 2 bases and J shed 8 bases, with 18 bases lying between them. Germline CDR1 ENHRY, CDR2 SYGVKD. The CDR3 is 16 amino acids. CDR3 DNA: TGTGCCATCAGTGAGATTGCTGTGGTAGTCGGGGGGGAGCTGTTTTTT. Protein sequence: CAISEIAVVVGGELFF.

The chain is built from TRBV5-1 and TRBJ2-5; TRBD1 matches 9 bases. The CDR3 has 15 amino acids. V lost 4 bases to trimming and J lost 1 base; unmatched junction nucleotides: 5. The germline V gene has CDR1 SGHRS and CDR2 YFSETQ. The CDR3 reads CASSAGDRAQETQYF. In nucleotides, the CDR3 is TGCGCCAGCAGCGCGGGGGACAGGGCCCAAGAGACCCAGTACTTC.

This clone was detected a few times. The rearrangement joins TRBV6-1 to TRBJ1-2, with a weak D call TRBD1 (6 bases). Germline V gene sequence: CDR1 MNHNS, CDR2 SASEGT. V was cut by 1 base and J by 5 bases, with 8 bases left in between. The CDR3 runs to 13 residues. In DNA, the CDR3 is TGTGCCAGCAGTGAAGTGGGGGCGTATGGCTACACCTTC. Encoded protein: CASSEVGAYGYTF.

This clone was observed once. CDR3: CASSLHLAGGILDTQYF. The CDR3 nucleotides read TGTGCCAGCAGCTTGCATCTAGCGGGAGGAATCTTAGATACGCAGTATTTT. V gene TRBV7-9 combines with J gene TRBJ2-3; 11 nucleotides match TRBD2. The CDR3 is 17 residues long. Germline CDR1 is SEHNR and CDR2 is FQNEAQ (reference sequence). V shed 3 bases, J shed 5 bases, and the junction held 10 bases outside the gene matches.

The chain couples TRBV14 to TRBJ1-1; D may be TRBD1 (6 bases). This CDR3 spans 16 amino acids. With 4 bases removed from V and 4 bases from J, the gap between germline ends came to 19 bases. The germline gives CDR1 SGHDN, CDR2 FVKESK. This chain's CDR3 is CASSPGGRVYPTEAFF. In nucleotides, the CDR3 is TGTGCCAGCAGCCCTGGGGGCAGGGTATATCCCACTGAAGCTTTCTTT.

This chain uses TRBV7-8 with TRBJ2-5; a weak D match, TRBD1 (5 bases). Trimming took 7 bases from V and 5 from J, leaving 29 bases between them. This CDR3 region has 18 residues. CDR1 and CDR2 (germline): SGHVS, FQNEAQ. The CDR3 loop reads CASIPPRQGIALRETQYF. As DNA, the CDR3 is TGTGCCAGCATCCCTCCCCGGCAGGGCATAGCCCTGAGGGAGACCCAGTACTTC.

The gene calls are TRBV7-2 and TRBJ2-2; tentative D call: TRBD2 (6 bases). The CDR3 is 14 residues long. Per germline, CDR1 SGHTA and CDR2 FQGNSA. The V end lost 2 bases, the J end lost 7 bases, and 11 bases lay between the germline ends. The CDR3 loop reads CASSLSSVGGELFF. CDR3 nucleotide sequence: TGTGCCAGCAGCTTATCTAGCGTCGGCGGGGAGCTGTTTTTT.

This chain joins TRBV6-1 and TRBJ2-6, with 9 positions matching TRBD1. The CDR3 length is 15 residues. With V trimmed by 6 bases and J by 0 bases, 0 bases remained unmatched. CDR1 and CDR2 from the germline V gene are MNHNS and SASEGT. CDR3 DNA: TGTGCCAGCAGGACAGGGGGCTCTGGGGCCAACGTCCTGACTTTC. Translated, it gives CASRTGGSGANVLTF.